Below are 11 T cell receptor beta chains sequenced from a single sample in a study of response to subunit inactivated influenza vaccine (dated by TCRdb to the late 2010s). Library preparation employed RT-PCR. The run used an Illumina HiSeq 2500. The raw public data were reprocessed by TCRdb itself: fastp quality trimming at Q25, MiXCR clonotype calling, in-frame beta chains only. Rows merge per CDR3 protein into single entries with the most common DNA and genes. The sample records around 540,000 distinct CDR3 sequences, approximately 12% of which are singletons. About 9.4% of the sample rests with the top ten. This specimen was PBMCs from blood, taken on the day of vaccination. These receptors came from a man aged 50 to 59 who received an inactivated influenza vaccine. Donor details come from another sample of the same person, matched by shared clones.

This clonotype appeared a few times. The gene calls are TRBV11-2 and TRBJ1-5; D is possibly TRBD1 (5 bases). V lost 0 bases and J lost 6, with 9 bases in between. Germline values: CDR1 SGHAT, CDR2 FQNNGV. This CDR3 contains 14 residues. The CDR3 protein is CASSLDRGVQPQHF. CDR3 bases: TGTGCCAGCAGCTTAGATCGGGGGGTTCAGCCCCAGCATTTT.

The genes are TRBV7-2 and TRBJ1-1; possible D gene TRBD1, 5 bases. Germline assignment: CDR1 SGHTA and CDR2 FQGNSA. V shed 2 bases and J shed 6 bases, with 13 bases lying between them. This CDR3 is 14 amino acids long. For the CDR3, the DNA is TGTGCCAGCAGCTTATATGGGGGAAGGCCTGAAGCTTTCTTT. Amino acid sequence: CASSLYGGRPEAFF.

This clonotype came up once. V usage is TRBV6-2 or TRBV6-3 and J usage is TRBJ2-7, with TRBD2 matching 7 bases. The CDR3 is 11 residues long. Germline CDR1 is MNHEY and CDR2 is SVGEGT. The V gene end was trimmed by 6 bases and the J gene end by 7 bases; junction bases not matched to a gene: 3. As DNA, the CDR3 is TGTGCCAGCAGGCGGGAGTTTGAGCAGTACTTC. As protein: CASRREFEQYF.

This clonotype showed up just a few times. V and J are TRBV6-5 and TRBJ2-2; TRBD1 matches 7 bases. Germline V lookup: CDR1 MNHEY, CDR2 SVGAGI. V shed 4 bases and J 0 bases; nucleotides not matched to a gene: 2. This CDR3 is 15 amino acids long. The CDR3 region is CASSSDRANTGELFF. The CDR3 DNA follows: TGTGCCAGCAGTTCCGACAGGGCGAACACCGGGGAGCTGTTTTTT.

Here the CDR3 DNA reads TGCGCCAGCAGCCAAGATTCGGGGGTCTATGGCTACACCTTC. This gives the protein CASSQDSGVYGYTF. This chain links TRBV4-3 with TRBJ1-2; D is possibly TRBD1 (5 bases). The CDR3 extends over 14 amino acids. V lost 0 bases and J lost 4, with 9 bases in between. Per germline, CDR1 LGHNA and CDR2 YSLEER.

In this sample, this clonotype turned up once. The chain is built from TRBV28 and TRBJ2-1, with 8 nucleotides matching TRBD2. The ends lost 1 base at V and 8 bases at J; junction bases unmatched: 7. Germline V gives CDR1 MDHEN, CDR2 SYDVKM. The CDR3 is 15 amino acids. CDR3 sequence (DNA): TGTGCCAGCAGTTTATTCCCCGGGGGGGCGTATGAGCAGTTCTTC. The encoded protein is CASSLFPGGAYEQFF.

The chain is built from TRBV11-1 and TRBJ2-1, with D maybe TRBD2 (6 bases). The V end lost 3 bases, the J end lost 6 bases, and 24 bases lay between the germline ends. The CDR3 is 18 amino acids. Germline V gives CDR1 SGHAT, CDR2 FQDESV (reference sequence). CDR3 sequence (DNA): TGTGCCAGCAGCTTCGATGCATCTTTGGGAGGCCCTCTCAATGAGCAGTTCTTC. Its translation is CASSFDASLGGPLNEQFF.

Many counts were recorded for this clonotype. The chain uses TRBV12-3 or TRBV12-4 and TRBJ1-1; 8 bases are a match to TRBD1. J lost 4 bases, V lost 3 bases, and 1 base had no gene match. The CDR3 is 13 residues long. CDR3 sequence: CASSFGTGTEAFF. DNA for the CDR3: TGTGCCAGCAGTTTCGGGACAGGCACTGAAGCTTTCTTT.

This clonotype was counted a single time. CDR3 nucleotides: TGTGCCAGCAGTTTAGCGGGGGGGACTCAGCAGTACTTC. Translating gives CASSLAGGTQQYF. This chain joins TRBV28 and TRBJ2-7; TRBD2 matches at 9 bases. Germline CDR1 MDHEN, CDR2 SYDVKM. This CDR3 has 13 amino acids. With 2 bases clipped from V and 8 bases from J, the junction kept 4 bases outside the gene matches.

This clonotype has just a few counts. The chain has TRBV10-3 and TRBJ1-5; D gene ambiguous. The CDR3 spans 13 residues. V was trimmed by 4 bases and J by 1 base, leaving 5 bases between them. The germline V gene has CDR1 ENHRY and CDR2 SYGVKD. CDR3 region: CAISAGSNQPQHF. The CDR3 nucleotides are TGTGCCATCAGTGCGGGAAGCAATCAGCCCCAGCATTTT.

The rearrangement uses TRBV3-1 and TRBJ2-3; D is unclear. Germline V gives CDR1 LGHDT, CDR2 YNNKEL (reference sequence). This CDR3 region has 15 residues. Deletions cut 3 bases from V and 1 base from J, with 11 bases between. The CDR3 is CASSQTLSRTDTQYF. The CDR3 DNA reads TGTGCCAGCAGCCAGACCCTGAGTCGCACAGATACGCAGTATTTT.